A selection of T cell receptor beta chains follows, all from one sample in a study of blood T cells in healthy people across ages. TCRdb redid the calling of the 5' RACE reads with MiXCR, one entry per CDR3 protein. This sample carries some 1.4 million distinct CDR3 sequences, roughly 45% of them seen once, and the ten largest clones take 7% to 9%. Sequenced sample: blood. The receptors derive from a woman younger than 35 in good health. Each CDR3 is given without its conserved first and last residue. Fields, in order: V gene, clone size, J gene, CDR3 protein. Only part of the rows carry a size: once, few, many, or a class if the clone is expanded.

>TRBV7-3|few|TRBJ2-3
ASSWGQSPDTQY
>TRBV7-2|-|TRBJ2-1
ASSPQASSYNEQF
>TRBV30|-|TRBJ2-6
APRGVLT
>TRBV24-1|-|TRBJ1-1
ATYNARDGAKGF
>TRBV6-5|few|TRBJ1-5
ASGDAHSNQPQH
>TRBV29-1|few|TRBJ2-2
SVGEGELF
>TRBV13|-|TRBJ2-5
ASSSTQGAQY
>TRBV29-1|-|TRBJ1-2
SVEGGEDYGYT
>TRBV29-1|-|TRBJ2-7
SFGTSGRGEQY
>TRBV6-1|few|-
ASSGGLVNYEQY
>TRBV19|few|TRBJ2-3
ASRVADTQY
>TRBV30|-|TRBJ2-1
AWRSGGAMSEQF
>TRBV11-3|-|TRBJ2-3
ASSSREGYTDTQY
>TRBV5-6|-|TRBJ1-5
ASSVKGAKSNQPQH
>TRBV20-1|-|TRBJ1-5
SASPGDGSNQPQH
>TRBV4-1|many|TRBJ2-3
ASSQRGRGVDTQY
>TRBV11-2|-|TRBJ2-1
ASSTGTSGKVEQF
>TRBV5-1|once|TRBJ2-3
ARPSCTDTQY
>TRBV7-9|once|TRBJ2-7
ANLGLAGHEQY
>TRBV2|few|TRBJ2-1
ASSRGRAPYNEQF
>TRBV7-9|-|TRBJ2-7
ASSLVLEGGEQY
>TRBV10-3|few|TRBJ2-7
AISESVGLAYEQY